This TCR beta chain was obtained from a study of response to subunit inactivated influenza vaccine. Points from the study as a whole: A suggestion made by the authors is that each seasonal influenza vaccination recruits few new T cells.

TCRdb re-analysed the RT-PCR reads in MiXCR, keeping a single row per CDR3 protein. The table records about 540,000 distinct CDR3 sequences, approximately 22% of them present only once. Concerning this clonotype: Its specificity is unknown.

CDR1 is MNHNS, CDR2 SASEGT, per germline. Germline trimming cut 6 bases from V and 10 bases from J; bases unmatched to any gene: 10. The CDR3 contains 14 residues. The same sample was also used in a study of T cells expressing NK-cell markers. That publication notes: It was by 5'RACE template switching with UMIs that TCR beta cDNA was made. HCMV seropositivity characterized most of the eight sequenced donors, and seronegativity one. Restricting sorting to alpha-beta TCR T cells was achieved in several experiments by an anti-gamma-delta TCR antibody. The CD3+CD56-NKG2C+ fraction of four donors was likewise dominated by these clonotypes.

The TCR originated in a man aged 45 to 65 who received an inactivated influenza vaccine. The sample consisted of CD4+ T cells sorted from PBMCs, taken 11 to 12 days after vaccination. The V gene is TRBV6-1, the J gene TRBJ2-4; 9 bases match TRBD1. The CDR3 loop is CASRGDRVGLIQYF. The DNA for the CDR3 is TGTGCCAGCAGGGGGGACAGGGTGGGCCTAATTCAGTACTTC.